The 27 T cell receptor beta chains reported below all come from one sample, sequenced in a study of T-cell memory formation after mild COVID-19. TCRdb re-called the 5' RACE reads with MiXCR, one entry per CDR3 protein. The sample lists more than 300,000 distinct CDR3 sequences; 14% were seen once. The sample consisted of PBMCs or a T cell subset sorted from them (not recorded which). All receptors come from a man between 18 and 35 years old who had mild COVID-19 (a few samples of this study predate the infection). Cell type and time point are not known.

This clonotype showed up just a few times. The chain uses TRBV2 and TRBJ1-1, with D perhaps TRBD1 (5 bases). This CDR3 comprises 13 residues. Germline loops: CDR1 SNHLY, CDR2 FYNNEI. Trimming took 4 bases from V and 5 from J, leaving 11 bases between them. CDR3 sequence (DNA): TGTGCCAGCAGTGTACAGGCCCAAACTGAAGCTTTCTTT. Translation: CASSVQAQTEAFF.

In its sample, this clonotype was seen a few times. The chain links TRBV7-9 to TRBJ2-1; a possible D gene is TRBD1 (6 bases). V lost 5 bases, J lost 7 bases, and 12 bases lay in between. The CDR3 is made up of 13 amino acids. Germline CDR1 reads SEHNR; CDR2 reads FQNEAQ (reference sequence). CDR3 amino acids: CASSHREPNEQFF. DNA for the CDR3: TGTGCCAGCAGCCACAGGGAACCTAATGAGCAGTTCTTC.

This clonotype was seen more than once but under ten times. The V call is TRBV10-3, the J call TRBJ2-3; no definite D call. The CDR3 extends over 12 amino acids. Deletions cut 10 bases from V and 6 bases from J, with 14 bases between. CDR1 is ENHRY and CDR2 is SYGVKD in the germline V gene. CDR3 residues: CASSTQPDTQYF. CDR3 nucleotide sequence: TGTGCCAGCTCAACTCAGCCGGATACGCAGTATTTT.

There are a few counts of this clonotype. J is TRBJ1-1 and V is TRBV6-5, with D possibly being TRBD1 (5 bases). The V gene's germline CDR1 is MNHEY and CDR2 SVGAGI. Trimming shortened V by 11 bases and J by 4 bases, and 11 bases separated the two germline ends. CDR3 length: 11 amino acids. The CDR3, as DNA: TGTGCCTCTCGAGGGACCACTGAAGCTTTCTTT. It codes for CASRGTTEAFF.

This clonotype was recorded a few times. V is TRBV9 and J is TRBJ2-1; D may be TRBD1 (6 bases). The CDR3 is 14 amino acids. Trimming left V 2 bases short and J 8 bases short, with 14 bases between. In germline, CDR1 is SGDLS, CDR2 YYNGEE. This CDR3 reads CASSVRYRDHEQFF. In DNA form, the CDR3 reads TGTGCCAGCAGCGTGCGATACAGGGACCATGAGCAGTTCTTC.

V usage is TRBV24-1 and J usage is TRBJ2-3; TRBD1 aligns across 10 bases. CDR1 is KGHDR and CDR2 is SFDVKD in the germline V gene. With V trimmed by 5 bases and J by 3 bases, 13 bases remained unmatched. There are 18 residues in the CDR3. The CDR3 region is CATSALFGGDRGTDTQYF. DNA of the CDR3: TGTGCCACCAGTGCCCTTTTCGGGGGGGACAGGGGAACAGATACGCAGTATTTT.

The rearrangement uses TRBV5-1 and TRBJ2-1, with D perhaps TRBD1 (6 bases). The germline V gene has CDR1 SGHRS and CDR2 YFSETQ. The CDR3 is made up of 16 amino acids. Between the trimmed V and J ends, which lost 4 bases and 6 bases, there was a span of 20 bases. CDR3 nucleotide sequence: TGCGCCAGCAGCACCATACAGGGTAGGGGGTTCAATGAGCAGTTCTTC. This sequence encodes CASSTIQGRGFNEQFF. Using reference TRBV5-1 and TRBJ2-1 for the parts outside the CDR3, the full variable domain is KAGVTQTPRYLIKTRGQQVTLSCSPISGHRSVSWYQQTPGQGLQFLFEYFSETQRNKGNFPGRFSGRQFSNSRSEMNVSTLELGDSALYLCASSTIQGRGFNEQFFGPGTRLTVL.

This clonotype was recorded a few times. This chain joins TRBV4-1 and TRBJ2-2; D unclear. The CDR3 extends over 15 amino acids. V lost 1 base and J lost 4, with 10 bases in between. The germline V gene has CDR1 MGHRA and CDR2 YSYEKL. The CDR3 coding sequence is TGCGCCAGCAGCCAAGGGCCCGAATTCACCGGGGAGCTGTTTTTT. Its protein is CASSQGPEFTGELFF.

At least ten counts were recorded for this clonotype. The chain combines TRBV7-2 with TRBJ2-7; 9 nucleotides align to TRBD1. The CDR3 runs to 15 residues. Germline-derived CDR1 and CDR2 are SGHTA and FQGNSA. Losses at the gene ends were 1 base for V and 1 base for J; bases not matched to a gene: 2. DNA for the CDR3: TGTGCCAGCAGCTTAGTACAGGGGGCGTCCTACGAGCAGTACTTC. This encodes CASSLVQGASYEQYF.

This clonotype appeared a few times. This chain links TRBV29-1 with TRBJ1-1; D remains unclear. The germline CDR1 and CDR2 sequences are SQVTM and ANQGSEA. This CDR3 region has 13 residues. The V gene lost 2 bases and the J gene lost 1 base, with 8 bases spanning the gap. The CDR3 region is CSVETTPNTEAFF. In nucleotides, the CDR3 is TGCAGCGTTGAAACGACGCCGAACACTGAAGCTTTCTTT.

This clonotype was seen just once. The chain recombines TRBV28 with TRBJ1-4, with TRBD1 matching over 10 bases. CDR1 and CDR2 from the germline V gene are MDHEN and SYDVKM. The CDR3 spans 18 residues. V dropped 6 bases and J dropped 3; count of bases not matched to a gene: 13. CDR3 residues: CASSPRRQGALANEKLFF. CDR3 bases: TGTGCCAGCAGCCCAAGAAGACAGGGGGCGTTGGCTAATGAAAAACTGTTTTTT. The whole variable domain, remainder taken from reference TRBV28 and TRBJ1-4, is DVKVTQSSRYLVKRTGEKVFLECVQDMDHENMFWYRQDPGLGLRLIYFSYDVKMKEKGDIPEGYSVSREKKERFSLILESASTNQTSMYLCASSPRRQGALANEKLFFGSGTQLSVL.

The genes are TRBV5-1 and TRBJ2-2; TRBD1 agrees at 7 bases. This CDR3 is 14 amino acids long. CDR1 and CDR2 (germline): SGHRS, YFSETQ. The junction had 6 bases not matched to a gene; V was cut back by 6 bases and J by 4 bases. Here the CDR3 reads CASMTGWGTGELFF. As DNA, the CDR3 is TGCGCCAGCATGACAGGGTGGGGCACCGGGGAGCTGTTTTTT.

This clonotype occurred many times. V gene TRBV12-3 or TRBV12-4 combines with J gene TRBJ2-5; D gene unclear. V shed 3 bases and J shed 3 bases, with 11 bases lying between them. The CDR3 runs 14 residues. The CDR3 loop is CASSFSEYEETQYF. The DNA for the CDR3 is TGTGCCAGCAGTTTTTCGGAGTACGAAGAGACCCAGTACTTC.

The genes are TRBV15 and TRBJ2-1; D may correspond to TRBD1 or TRBD2 (5 bases each). V was pared by 4 bases and J by 9 bases, with 16 bases between. There are 14 residues in the CDR3. Germline V gene data show CDR1 as LNHNV and CDR2 as YYDKDF (reference sequence). The CDR3 loop is CATSNRGEGSEQFF. DNA of the CDR3: TGTGCCACCAGCAACCGGGGCGAGGGATCTGAGCAGTTCTTC.

The chain recombines TRBV4-1 with TRBJ2-7; D possibly matches TRBD1 or TRBD2 (7 bases each). The CDR3 is made up of 15 amino acids. Germline CDR1 is MGHRA and CDR2 is YSYEKL. The V end lost 4 bases, the J end lost 1 base, and 14 bases lay between the germline ends. CDR3 coding DNA: TGCGCCAGCAGCCCAGGGGGGGGACAGTCCTACGAGCAGTACTTC. Amino acids: CASSPGGGQSYEQYF.

This sequence joins TRBV12-3 or TRBV12-4 and TRBJ2-1; 12 nucleotides match TRBD2. J lost 8 bases, V lost 5 bases, and 4 bases had no gene match. This CDR3 is 14 amino acids long. The CDR3 protein is CASSPSGGAHEQFF. The CDR3 nucleotides read TGTGCCAGCAGTCCTAGCGGGGGGGCCCATGAGCAGTTCTTC.

The chain is built from TRBV3-1 and TRBJ2-7, with D tentatively TRBD1 (6 bases). Trimming left V 1 base short and J 4 bases short, with 11 bases between. From germline, CDR1 is LGHDT and CDR2 YNNKEL (reference sequence). The CDR3 contains 14 residues. In nucleotides, the CDR3 is TGTGCCAGCAGCCAAGTCGGGACACAATACGAGCAGTACTTC. Translated, it gives CASSQVGTQYEQYF.

This clonotype showed up just a few times. CDR3 residues: CSVGGHSTDTQYF. The DNA for the CDR3 is TGCAGCGTTGGGGGACACAGCACAGATACGCAGTATTTT. The rearrangement joins TRBV29-1 to TRBJ2-3, with a possible D match to TRBD1 (6 bases). V was pared by 4 bases and J by 0 bases, with 8 bases between. The CDR3 runs to 13 residues. The germline gives CDR1 SQVTM, CDR2 ANQGSEA.

The rearrangement uses TRBV20-1 and TRBJ2-1; a weak D match, TRBD2 (6 bases). CDR1 and CDR2 (germline): DFQATT, SNEGSKA (reference sequence). Trimming removed 3 bases at V and 6 bases at J, with 15 bases between. The CDR3 spans 14 residues. DNA for the CDR3: TGCAGTGCTAGCCCCGCGGGGACGGGCAATGAGCAGTTCTTC. Translated, it gives CSASPAGTGNEQFF.

This clonotype was picked up many times. The chain links TRBV24-1 to TRBJ2-5; 7 bases agree with TRBD1. CDR3 length: 15 residues. Looked up from germline, CDR1 is KGHDR and CDR2 is SFDVKD. Trimming cost V 4 bases and J 0 bases; bases outside gene matches: 4. In nucleotides, the CDR3 is TGTGCCACCAGTGAAACGGGACAGCACCAAGAGACCCAGTACTTC. It translates to CATSETGQHQETQYF.

This clonotype was detected ten times or more. The rearrangement links TRBV5-1 to TRBJ2-5; TRBD2 aligns across 11 bases. The germline V gene has CDR1 SGHRS and CDR2 YFSETQ. Losses at the gene ends were 5 bases for V and 2 bases for J; bases not matched to a gene: 11. This CDR3 has 17 residues. CDR3 sequence (DNA): TGCGCCAGCAGTCCCGGGTCGGGACTAGCGGCTCAAGAGACCCAGTACTTC. This encodes CASSPGSGLAAQETQYF.

This clonotype was detected only a few times. This sequence joins TRBV7-9 and TRBJ2-7; 9 nucleotides match TRBD2. J gave up 1 base and V 4 bases, and 5 bases lay outside the gene matches. The CDR3 is made up of 15 amino acids. From germline, CDR1 is SEHNR and CDR2 FQNEAQ (reference sequence). CDR3 nucleotide sequence: TGTGCCAGCAGCTGGGCCCTAGCGGGGTCCTACGAGCAGTACGTC. Protein: CASSWALAGSYEQYV.

The chain combines TRBV3-1 with TRBJ1-6, with D unclear. Looked up from germline, CDR1 is LGHDT and CDR2 is YNNKEL (reference sequence). V was trimmed by 0 bases and J by 5 bases, leaving 8 bases between them. This CDR3 comprises 15 residues. CDR3 region: CASSQEDLDNSPLHF. Here the CDR3 DNA reads TGTGCCAGCAGCCAAGAGGACCTGGATAATTCACCCCTCCACTTT.

The rearrangement joins TRBV20-1 to TRBJ2-7, with 9 nucleotides matching TRBD2. Trimming removed 5 bases from V and 5 bases from J; junction bases left unmatched: 7. The CDR3 has 13 residues. Germline assignment: CDR1 DFQATT and CDR2 SNEGSKA (reference sequence). DNA for the CDR3: TGCAGTGCTCGGCGGGGGGGCTCGGACGAGCAGTACTTC. It yields the protein CSARRGGSDEQYF.

The chain is built from TRBV7-3 and TRBJ2-3, with TRBD2 matching over 8 bases. The V segment lost 6 bases and the J segment 4 bases; nucleotides outside the gene matches: 6. CDR1 is SGHTA and CDR2 is FQGTGA in the germline V gene. The CDR3 contains 14 residues. The CDR3 DNA reads TGTGCCAGCAGTACCGGACTAGCTTCAGATACGCAGTATTTT. This encodes CASSTGLASDTQYF.

The genes are TRBV28 and TRBJ1-1; 8 bases are a match to TRBD1. The CDR3 consists of 15 residues. The ends lost 3 bases at V and 4 bases at J; junction bases unmatched: 7. The germline gives CDR1 MDHEN, CDR2 SYDVKM. The CDR3 sequence is CASSLARGRGTEAFF. The CDR3 DNA reads as TGTGCCAGCAGTTTGGCCAGGGGGCGCGGCACTGAAGCTTTCTTT. The variable domain in full, completed from reference TRBV28 and TRBJ1-1, reads DVKVTQSSRYLVKRTGEKVFLECVQDMDHENMFWYRQDPGLGLRLIYFSYDVKMKEKGDIPEGYSVSREKKERFSLILESASTNQTSMYLCASSLARGRGTEAFFGQGTRLTVV.

This clonotype occurred a few times. The chain recombines TRBV4-2 with TRBJ1-2; D might be TRBD1 (6 bases). Trimming left V 3 bases short and J 2 bases short, with 7 bases between. This CDR3 comprises 13 residues. Looked up from germline, CDR1 is LGHNA and CDR2 is YNFKEQ. The CDR3 is CASSHGQNYGYTF. CDR3 DNA sequence: TGTGCCAGCAGCCACGGACAGAACTATGGCTACACCTTC.